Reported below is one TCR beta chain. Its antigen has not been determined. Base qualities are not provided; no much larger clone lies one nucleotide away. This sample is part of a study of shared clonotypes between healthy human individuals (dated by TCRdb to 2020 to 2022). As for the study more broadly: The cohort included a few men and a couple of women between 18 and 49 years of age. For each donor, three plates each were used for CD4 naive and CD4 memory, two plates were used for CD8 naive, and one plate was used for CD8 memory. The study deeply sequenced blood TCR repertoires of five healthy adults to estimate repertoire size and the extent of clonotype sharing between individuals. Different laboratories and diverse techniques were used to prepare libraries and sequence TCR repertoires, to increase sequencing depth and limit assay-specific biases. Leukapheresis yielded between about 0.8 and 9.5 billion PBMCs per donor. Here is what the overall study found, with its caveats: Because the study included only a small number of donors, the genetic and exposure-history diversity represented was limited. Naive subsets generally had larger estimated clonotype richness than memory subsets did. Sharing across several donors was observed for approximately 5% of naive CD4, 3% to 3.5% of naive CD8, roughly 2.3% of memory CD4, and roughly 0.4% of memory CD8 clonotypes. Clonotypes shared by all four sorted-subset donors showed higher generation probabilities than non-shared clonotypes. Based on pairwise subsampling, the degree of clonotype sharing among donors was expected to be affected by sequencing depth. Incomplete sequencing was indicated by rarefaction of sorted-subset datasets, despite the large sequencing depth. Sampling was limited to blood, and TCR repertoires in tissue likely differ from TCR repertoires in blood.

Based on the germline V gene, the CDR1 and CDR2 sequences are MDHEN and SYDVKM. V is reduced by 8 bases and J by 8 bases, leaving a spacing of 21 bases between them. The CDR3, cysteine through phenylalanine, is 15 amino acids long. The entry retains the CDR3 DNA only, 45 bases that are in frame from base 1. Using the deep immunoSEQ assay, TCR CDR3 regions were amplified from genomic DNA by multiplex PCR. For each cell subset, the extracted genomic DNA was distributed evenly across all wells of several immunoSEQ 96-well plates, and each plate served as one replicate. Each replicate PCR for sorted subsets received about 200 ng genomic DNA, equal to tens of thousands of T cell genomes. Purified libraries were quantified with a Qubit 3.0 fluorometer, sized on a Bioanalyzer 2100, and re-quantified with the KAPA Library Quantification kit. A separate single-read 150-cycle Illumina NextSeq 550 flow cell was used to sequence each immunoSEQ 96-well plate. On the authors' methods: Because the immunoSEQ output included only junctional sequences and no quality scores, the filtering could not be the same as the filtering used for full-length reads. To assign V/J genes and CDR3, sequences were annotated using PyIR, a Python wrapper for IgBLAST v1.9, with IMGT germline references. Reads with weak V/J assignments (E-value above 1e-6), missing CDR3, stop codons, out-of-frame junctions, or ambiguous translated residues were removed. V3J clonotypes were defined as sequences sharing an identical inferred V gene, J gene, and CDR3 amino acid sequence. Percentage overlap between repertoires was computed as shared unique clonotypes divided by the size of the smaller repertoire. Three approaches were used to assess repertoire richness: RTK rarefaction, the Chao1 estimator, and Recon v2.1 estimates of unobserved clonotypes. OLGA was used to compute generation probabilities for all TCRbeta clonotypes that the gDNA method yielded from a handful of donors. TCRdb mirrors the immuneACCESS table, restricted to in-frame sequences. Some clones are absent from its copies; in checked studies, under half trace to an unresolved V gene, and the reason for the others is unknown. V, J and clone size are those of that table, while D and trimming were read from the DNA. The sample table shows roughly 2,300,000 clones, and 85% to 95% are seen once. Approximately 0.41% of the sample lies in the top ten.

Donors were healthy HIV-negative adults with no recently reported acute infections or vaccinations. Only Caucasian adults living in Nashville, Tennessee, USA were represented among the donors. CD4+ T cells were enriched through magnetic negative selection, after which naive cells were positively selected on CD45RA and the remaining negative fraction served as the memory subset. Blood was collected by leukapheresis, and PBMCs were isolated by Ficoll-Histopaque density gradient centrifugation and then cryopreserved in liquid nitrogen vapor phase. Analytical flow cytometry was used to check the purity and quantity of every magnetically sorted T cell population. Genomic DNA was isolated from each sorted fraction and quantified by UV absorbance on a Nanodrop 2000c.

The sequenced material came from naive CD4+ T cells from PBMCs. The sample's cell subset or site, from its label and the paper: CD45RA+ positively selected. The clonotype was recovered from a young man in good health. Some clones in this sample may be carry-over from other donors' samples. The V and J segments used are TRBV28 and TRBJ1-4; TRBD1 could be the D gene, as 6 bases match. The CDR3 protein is CASDGGPGVGEKLFF. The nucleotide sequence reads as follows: TGTGCCAGCGACGGGGGGCCAGGGGTTGGGGAAAAACTGTTTTTT.